This entry lists 14 T cell receptor beta chains sequenced from one sample in a study of blood T cell repertoires in COVID-19. The method was immunoSEQ multiplex PCR; TCRdb's version includes in-frame clones alone and lacks a portion of them. This sample has over 65,000 clones, with 75% to 85% found just once. The sample consisted of peripheral blood. The receptors here all came from a man in his 60s with COVID-19, enrolled during active disease.

The CDR3 DNA sequence: TGTGCCAGCAGCTTGGGACTCTCCGAAGAGCAGTTCTTC. Amino acids: CASSLGLSEEQFF. The rearrangement uses TRBV5-6 and TRBJ2-1; no clear D gene. Trimming cost V 0 bases and J 10 bases, with 11 bases left between them. Germline values: CDR1 SGHDT, CDR2 YYEEEE. The CDR3 spans 13 residues.

This chain links TRBV5-1 with TRBJ2-7; 7 positions match TRBD1. Germline-derived CDR1 and CDR2 are SGHRS and YFSETQ. J lost 5 bases, V lost 0 bases, and 8 bases had no gene match. The CDR3 sequence is 15 residues long. The CDR3 is CASSLGQGSGNEQYF. The CDR3 DNA is TGCGCCAGCAGCTTGGGACAGGGAAGTGGCAACGAGCAGTACTTC.

The rearrangement uses TRBV11-1 and TRBJ2-7, with TRBD1 matching over 9 bases. The length of the CDR3 is 14 residues. The germline CDR1 and CDR2 sequences are SGHAT and FQDESV (reference sequence). V lost 5 bases, J lost 4 bases, and 6 bases stayed unmatched. This CDR3 is CASSRPGTGYEQYF. For the CDR3, the DNA is TGTGCCAGCAGCCGGCCCGGGACAGGGTACGAGCAGTACTTC.

This clone was counted a single time. The chain joins TRBV19 to TRBJ2-7, with TRBD2 matching over 10 bases. With V trimmed by 6 bases and J by 0 bases, 14 bases remained unmatched. CDR3 length: 18 residues. Germline lookup yields CDR1 LNHDA and CDR2 SQIVND (reference sequence). Written as DNA, the CDR3 is TGTGCCAGTAGCCGTTGGGCTAGCGGGAGCCCGAGCTCCTACGAGCAGTACTTC. Its protein product is CASSRWASGSPSSYEQYF.

The chain employs TRBV19 and TRBJ2-3; D possibly corresponds to TRBD2 (7 bases). From germline, CDR1 is LNHDA and CDR2 SQIVND (reference sequence). V was trimmed by 5 bases and J by 3 bases, leaving 15 bases between them. The CDR3 has 15 amino acids. CDR3 coding DNA: TGTGCCAGTAGTTGGGGGGGCCAGCTTACAGATACGCAGTATTTT. It codes for CASSWGGQLTDTQYF.

The chain recombines TRBV2 with TRBJ2-5; TRBD2 matches 11 bases. The V and J ends lost 4 bases and 5 bases, in that order; junction bases with no gene match: 9. The germline CDR1 and CDR2 sequences are SNHLY and FYNNEI. The CDR3 sequence is 16 residues long. CDR3 loop: CASSGLAGPAGETQYF. The CDR3 DNA sequence: TGTGCCAGCAGTGGACTAGCGGGGCCCGCGGGGGAGACCCAGTACTTC. The whole variable domain, filled in from reference TRBV2 and TRBJ2-5, reads EPEVTQTPSHQVTQMGQEVILRCVPISNHLYFYWYRQILGQKVEFLVSFYNNEISEKSEIFDDQFSVERPDGSNFTLKIRSTKLEDSAMYFCASSGLAGPAGETQYFGPGTRLLVL.

The rearrangement links TRBV2 to TRBJ2-1; the match to TRBD2 covers 10 bases. This CDR3 has 16 residues. J lost 3 bases, V lost 3 bases, and 5 bases had no gene match. In germline, CDR1 is SNHLY, CDR2 FYNNEI. The CDR3 reads CASSESGLASYNEQFF. As DNA, the CDR3 is TGTGCCAGCAGTGAGTCGGGACTAGCGAGCTACAATGAGCAGTTCTTC.

The V gene is TRBV5-1, the J gene TRBJ1-3; D gene unclear. CDR3 length: 15 residues. V lost 4 bases, J lost 0 bases, and 11 bases lay in between. In germline, CDR1 is SGHRS, CDR2 YFSETQ. The CDR3 sequence is CASSPDGSSGNTIYF. CDR3 DNA: TGCGCCAGCAGCCCGGACGGGAGCTCTGGAAACACCATATATTTT.

The chain recombines TRBV7-2 with TRBJ2-7; tentatively, D is TRBD1 (6 bases). V was shortened by 1 base and J by 5 bases, with 21 bases between the two germline ends. Germline V gene data show CDR1 as SGHTA and CDR2 as FQGNSA. The CDR3 runs 17 residues. CDR3 nucleotide sequence: TGTGCCAGCAGCTTAGAAGGCCCCATGGGACAAGGGGACGAGCAGTACTTC. This sequence encodes CASSLEGPMGQGDEQYF.

The chain combines TRBV5-1 with TRBJ2-7, with 8 bases fitting TRBD2. The germline V gene encodes CDR1 SGHRS and CDR2 YFSETQ. The CDR3 length is 12 residues. Trimming took 4 bases from V and 7 from J; bases not matched to a gene: 4. CDR3 loop: CASSPGGVEQYF. In nucleotides, the CDR3 is TGCGCCAGCAGCCCGGGAGGGGTTGAGCAGTACTTC.

This clone was recorded once. V usage is TRBV19 and J usage is TRBJ1-6, with 7 nucleotides matching TRBD1. The CDR3 covers 13 residues. The trim removed 5 bases at V and 9 bases at J, leaving 4 bases unmatched. The germline V gene encodes CDR1 LNHDA and CDR2 SQIVND (reference sequence). CDR3 amino acids: CASSPDRVSPLHF. The CDR3 DNA follows: TGTGCCAGTAGTCCTGACAGGGTTTCACCCCTCCACTTT.

The rearrangement joins TRBV5-1 to TRBJ2-5; 7 positions match TRBD2. Germline CDR1 is SGHRS and CDR2 is YFSETQ. CDR3 length: 16 amino acids. Trimming cost V 2 bases and J 1 base; bases outside gene matches: 8. The CDR3 DNA reads as TGCGCCAGCAGCTTCATGGGGGGGGAACGCCAAGAGACCCAGTACTTC. Its protein is CASSFMGGERQETQYF.

The chain combines TRBV2 with TRBJ2-7; 7 bases align to TRBD1. In germline, CDR1 is SNHLY, CDR2 FYNNEI. The CDR3 spans 13 residues. The J segment lost 2 bases and the V segment lost 7 bases, leaving 5 bases of the junction unmatched. The CDR3 region is CASMAGGTYEQYF. CDR3 bases: TGTGCCAGCATGGCAGGGGGTACCTACGAGCAGTACTTC.

The chain is built from TRBV18 and TRBJ2-2; the match to TRBD1 covers 7 bases. The germline CDR1 and CDR2 sequences are KGHSH and LQKENI. Trimming removed 3 bases from V and 8 bases from J; junction bases left unmatched: 9. The CDR3 is 15 residues long. DNA for the CDR3: TGTGCCAGCTCACCCCGGACAGGACCAACGGGGGAGCTGTTTTTT. As protein: CASSPRTGPTGELFF.